This TCR beta chain was obtained from a study of OX40 agonist ivuxolimab in advanced cancers. The overall study: Three patients, one with hepatocellular carcinoma and two with cutaneous melanoma, achieved partial responses. Regarding the study as a whole: Blood T cells, both CD4+ and CD8+, expanded clonally by week 6 at 0.1 to 3.0 mg/kg. Antigens targeted by the expanded peripheral T cells were not determined.

Data came from immunoSEQ multiplex PCR; TCRdb stores just in-frame clones and leaves some out. The sample contains some 110,000 clones, approximately 90% of which appear only once. Trimming removed 1 base from V and 1 base from J, with 4 bases in between. Germline V gene data show CDR1 as GTSNPN and CDR2 as SVGIG (reference sequence). The CDR3 spans 12 residues. Comment on this clone: No antigen is known for it.

This TCR was sampled from an adult with an advanced solid tumor such as melanoma, head and neck, liver or kidney cancer. V usage is TRBV30 and J usage is TRBJ1-1; D is undetermined. The sample here was CD4+ or CD8+ T cells sorted from blood, taken in a trial of the OX40 agonist ivuxolimab. Here the CDR3 reads CAWSGRNTEAFF. DNA of the CDR3: TGTGCCTGGAGTGGGCGGAACACTGAAGCTTTCTTT.